This TCR beta chain was sequenced in a study of blood T cell repertoires in COVID-19. Whole-study context: In each case, the material was cDNA or gDNA derived from T cells, B-cell-depleted T cells, or PBMCs.

The germline V gene encodes CDR1 MNHEY and CDR2 SVGEGT. Trimming took 5 bases from V and 1 from J, leaving 25 bases between them. The CDR3 is 19 amino acids. Authors' processing steps: Amplification of reference gene primers was used by the study to estimate nucleated cell counts. Using immunoSEQ multiplex PCR, the repertoire was profiled, and TCRdb retains in-frame clones only, with some absent. D and trimming were read from the DNA, whereas the V and J calls and clone size are those reported in that table. The data hold just over 90,000 clones, with 90% observed a single time. The sequenced sample was peripheral blood. The clonotype originates from a human donor with active COVID-19. The donor label of this sample is uncertain. The chain employs TRBV6-2 or TRBV6-3 and TRBJ2-3; D is perhaps TRBD2 (6 bases). Here the CDR3 DNA reads TGTGCCAGCAGTCTTAGACTAGACAATCTGGCCGTTGGCACAGATACGCAGTATTTT. Protein: CASSLRLDNLAVGTDTQYF.